The 20 T cell receptor beta chains given below trace back to one sample, sequenced in a study of T cells in Graves' hyperthyroidism and ophthalmopathy. RNA transcripts were the template for amplifying TCR beta CDR3 regions. Primed by the HTBI set, a first-round RT-PCR was run on the TCR CDR3. MiXCR was run by TCRdb on the multiplex PCR reads, yielding one entry per CDR3 protein. The sample includes under 300,000 distinct CDR3 sequences, 13% to 15% seen only once; the top ten take around 30%. The sequenced sample was blood. The receptors stem from a woman aged 50 to 65 with Graves' hyperthyroidism that later progressed to Graves' ophthalmopathy.

The CDR3 here is CASSVGTGSSPLHF. The CDR3 nucleotides read TGTGCCAGCAGCGTGGGGACAGGGAGTTCACCCCTCCACTTT. The chain is built from TRBV5-6 and TRBJ1-6; 9 bases line up with TRBD1. The CDR3 has 14 amino acids. Germline V gene sequence: CDR1 SGHDT, CDR2 YYEEEE. V lost 4 bases to trimming and J lost 9 bases; unmatched junction nucleotides: 5.

The chain couples TRBV6-1 to TRBJ1-6; 7 bases are a match to TRBD1. V shed 5 bases and J 8 bases; nucleotides not matched to a gene: 6. The CDR3 length is 14 residues. Per germline, CDR1 MNHNS and CDR2 SASEGT. The CDR3 coding sequence is TGTGCCAGCAGTCACAGGGGAGGGCATTCACCCCTCCACTTT. Its protein is CASSHRGGHSPLHF.

The sample holds many counts of this clonotype. V usage is TRBV5-1 and J usage is TRBJ2-7; D may match TRBD1 or TRBD2 (5 bases each). The V gene's germline CDR1 is SGHRS and CDR2 YFSETQ. The ends were cut back, 2 bases at V and 6 bases at J, with 21 bases in the middle. This CDR3 has 16 amino acids. The CDR3 nucleotides read TGCGCCAGCAGCTTTAAGGTCAGGACTCAGGGCTTCGAGCAGTACTTC. Residues: CASSFKVRTQGFEQYF. The variable domain in full, completed from reference TRBV5-1 and TRBJ2-7, reads KAGVTQTPRYLIKTRGQQVTLSCSPISGHRSVSWYQQTPGQGLQFLFEYFSETQRNKGNFPGRFSGRQFSNSRSEMNVSTLELGDSALYLCASSFKVRTQGFEQYFGPGTRLTVT.

This chain connects TRBV7-8 to TRBJ1-1; D gene unclear. V shed 1 base and J shed 8 bases, with 11 bases lying between them. Looked up from germline, CDR1 is SGHVS and CDR2 is FQNEAQ. This CDR3 comprises 13 residues. The CDR3 DNA reads as TGTGCCAGCAGCTTAGGTGGAGCTCCCGAAGCTTTCTTT. The encoded protein is CASSLGGAPEAFF.

This clonotype came up many times. The V call is TRBV3-1, the J call TRBJ2-3; D might be TRBD1 (5 bases). The CDR3 length is 15 residues. V lost 2 bases and J 6 bases, leaving 15 bases between the germline ends. Germline loops: CDR1 LGHDT, CDR2 YNNKEL (reference sequence). This CDR3 is CASSQPSYKGDTQYF. The DNA for the CDR3 is TGTGCCAGCAGCCAACCTTCCTACAAGGGGGATACGCAGTATTTT.

This clonotype was seen more than once but under ten times. The chain joins TRBV19 to TRBJ2-3; maybe TRBD1 (6 bases). V was trimmed by 3 bases and J by 6 bases, leaving 13 bases between them. CDR3 length: 14 amino acids. CDR1 and CDR2 (germline): LNHDA, SQIVND (reference sequence). The CDR3 here is CASSMVAGVDTQYF. CDR3 coding DNA: TGTGCCAGTAGTATGGTAGCAGGGGTGGATACGCAGTATTTT.

In its sample, this clonotype was seen many times. The V gene is TRBV6-2 or TRBV6-3, the J gene TRBJ1-1; D is undetermined. The germline V and J ends were trimmed by 3 bases and 6 bases, with 11 bases remaining between them. There are 13 residues in the CDR3. Germline-derived CDR1 and CDR2 are MNHEY and SVGEGT. The CDR3 bases are TGTGCCAGCAGTTATTCTCGAGGGTCTGAAGCTTTCTTT. Protein product: CASSYSRGSEAFF.

This clonotype was found many times. The chain carries TRBV6-2 or TRBV6-3 and TRBJ1-5; no clear D gene. Germline V gives CDR1 MNHEY, CDR2 SVGEGT. There are 13 residues in the CDR3. The V and J ends lost 1 base and 5 bases respectively, with 6 bases between them. The CDR3 loop reads CASSYYADQPQHF. The CDR3 region has the DNA TGTGCCAGCAGTTACTATGCCGATCAGCCCCAGCATTTT.

This clonotype was observed at least ten times. Here the CDR3 reads CAGTGLEIAGELFF. CDR3 sequence (DNA): TGTGCCGGGACAGGCCTCGAAATCGCCGGGGAGCTGTTTTTT. This sequence joins TRBV30 and TRBJ2-2; 8 bases match TRBD1. Trimming took 8 bases from V and 6 from J; bases not matched to a gene: 11. Germline V CDR1 and CDR2: GTSNPN, SVGIG (reference sequence). The CDR3 runs to 14 residues.

V gene TRBV5-1 combines with J gene TRBJ1-5; D remains ambiguous. The germline V gene encodes CDR1 SGHRS and CDR2 YFSETQ. The CDR3 totals 15 residues. With 2 bases removed from V and 1 base from J, the gap between germline ends came to 10 bases. The DNA for the CDR3 is TGCGCCAGCAGCTTCTTAGGTGGGAGCAATCAGCCCCAGCATTTT. Amino acids: CASSFLGGSNQPQHF.

In this sample, this clonotype turned up many times. V and J are TRBV28 and TRBJ2-5; tentative D call: TRBD1 (6 bases). The CDR3 loop spans 15 amino acids. Trimming left V 5 bases short and J 10 bases short, with 23 bases between. Germline V gene sequence: CDR1 MDHEN, CDR2 SYDVKM. CDR3 protein: CASSPGVARQRDQYF. CDR3 sequence (DNA): TGTGCCAGCAGTCCAGGGGTCGCTCGGCAAAGAGACCAGTACTTC.

The J gene is TRBJ2-1, the V gene TRBV12-3 or TRBV12-4; no definite D call. The CDR3 loop spans 16 amino acids. Trimming shortened V by 3 bases and J by 3 bases, and 15 bases separated the two germline ends. CDR3 bases: TGTGCCAGCAGTTTTCGAGCGTCGGACCTCTACAATGAGCAGTTCTTC. Its protein product is CASSFRASDLYNEQFF.

This clonotype was found many times. The genes are TRBV28 and TRBJ2-7; tentatively, D is TRBD2 (6 bases). This CDR3 region has 15 residues. V dropped 3 bases and J dropped 3 bases, with 15 bases sitting between them. CDR1 is MDHEN, CDR2 SYDVKM, per germline. CDR3 DNA sequence: TGTGCCAGCAGTTTGCCCTCGGAGGGAGACTACGAGCAGTACTTC. Translating gives CASSLPSEGDYEQYF.

This clonotype has ten or more counts. The rearrangement links TRBV2 to TRBJ2-3; TRBD2 matches at 10 bases. V lost 7 bases, J lost 4 bases, and 5 bases stayed unmatched. CDR1 is SNHLY, CDR2 FYNNEI, per germline. The CDR3 extends over 14 amino acids. CDR3 sequence: CASKAAGGSDTQYF. The CDR3 nucleotides are TGTGCCAGCAAGGCAGCGGGAGGGTCAGATACGCAGTATTTT.

This clonotype was seen repeatedly, ten times or more. The chain recombines TRBV5-1 with TRBJ2-3, with D tentatively TRBD2 (6 bases). V was clipped by 0 bases and J by 2 bases, with 10 bases between them. Germline loops: CDR1 SGHRS, CDR2 YFSETQ. There are 15 residues in the CDR3. The CDR3 DNA sequence: TGCGCCAGCAGCTTGGTAGCGGACCCCACAGATACGCAGTATTTT. The encoded protein is CASSLVADPTDTQYF.

The chain uses TRBV5-6 and TRBJ2-7, with a tentative D call TRBD2 (7 bases). The CDR3 sequence is 15 residues long. V was clipped by 0 bases and J by 1 base, with 11 bases between them. The germline CDR1 and CDR2 sequences are SGHDT and YYEEEE. CDR3 nucleotide sequence: TGTGCCAGCAGCTTGGTGCGGGGGCCTTCCTACGAGCAGTACTTC. It translates to CASSLVRGPSYEQYF.

This clonotype was seen at least ten times. The V and J genes are TRBV3-1 and TRBJ2-1, with 7 positions matching TRBD1. The CDR3 runs 18 residues. After removal of 0 bases from V and 2 bases from J, the junction contained 10 bases not matched to a gene. Per the germline V gene, CDR1 is LGHDT and CDR2 is YNNKEL (reference sequence). The CDR3 nucleotides are TGTGCCAGCAGCCAAGAAGGGGGCGTGGGCAGAACCTACAATGAGCAGTTCTTC. As protein: CASSQEGGVGRTYNEQFF.

The chain employs TRBV9 and TRBJ2-5; 9 bases are shared with TRBD2. J gave up 4 bases and V 4 bases, and 8 bases lay outside the gene matches. Germline V gene sequence: CDR1 SGDLS, CDR2 YYNGEE. This CDR3 contains 15 residues. The CDR3 loop is CASSIVSGRGETQYF. In nucleotides, the CDR3 is TGTGCCAGCAGCATAGTTAGCGGGAGAGGAGAGACCCAGTACTTC.

This clonotype was counted only a few times. The genes are TRBV30 and TRBJ2-3; D uncertain. This CDR3 contains 12 residues. V lost 7 bases to trimming and J lost 2 bases, with 10 bases between them. Per germline, CDR1 GTSNPN and CDR2 SVGIG (reference sequence). CDR3 sequence (DNA): TGTGCCTCGGCCACCAACACAGATACGCAGTATTTT. Translated: CASATNTDTQYF.

In its sample, this clonotype was seen many times. This chain connects TRBV20-1 to TRBJ2-1, with 7 bases aligning to TRBD2. Germline V lookup: CDR1 DFQATT, CDR2 SNEGSKA (reference sequence). V was clipped by 3 bases and J by 7 bases; unmatched bases: 0. The CDR3 runs 11 residues. The CDR3 DNA is TGCAGTGCTAGCGGGAGGAATGAGCAGTTCTTC. Protein: CSASGRNEQFF.